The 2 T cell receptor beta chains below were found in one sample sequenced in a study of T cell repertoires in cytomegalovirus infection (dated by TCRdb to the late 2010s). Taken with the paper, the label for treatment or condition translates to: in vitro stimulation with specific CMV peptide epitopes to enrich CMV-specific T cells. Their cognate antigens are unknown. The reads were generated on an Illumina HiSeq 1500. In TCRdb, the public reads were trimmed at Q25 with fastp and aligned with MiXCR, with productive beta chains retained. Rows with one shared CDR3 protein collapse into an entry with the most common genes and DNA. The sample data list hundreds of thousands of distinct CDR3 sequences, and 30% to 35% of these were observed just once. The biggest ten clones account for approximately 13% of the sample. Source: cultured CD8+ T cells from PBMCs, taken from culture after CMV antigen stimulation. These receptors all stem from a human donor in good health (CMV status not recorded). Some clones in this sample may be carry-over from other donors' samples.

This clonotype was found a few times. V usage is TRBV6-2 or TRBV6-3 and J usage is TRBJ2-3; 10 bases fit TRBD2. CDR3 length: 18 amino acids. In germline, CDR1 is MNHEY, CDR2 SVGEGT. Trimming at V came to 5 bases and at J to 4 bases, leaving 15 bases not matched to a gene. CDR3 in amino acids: CASSQPLTGSGGPDTQYF. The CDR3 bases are TGTGCCAGCAGTCAACCTCTGACTGGTAGCGGGGGGCCAGATACGCAGTATTTT.

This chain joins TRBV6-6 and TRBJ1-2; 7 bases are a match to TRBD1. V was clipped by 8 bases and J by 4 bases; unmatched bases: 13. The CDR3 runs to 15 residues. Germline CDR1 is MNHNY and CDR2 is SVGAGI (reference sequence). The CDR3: CASVSPRGRAYGYTF. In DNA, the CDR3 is TGTGCCAGCGTGTCCCCGAGGGGGCGGGCCTATGGCTACACCTTC.